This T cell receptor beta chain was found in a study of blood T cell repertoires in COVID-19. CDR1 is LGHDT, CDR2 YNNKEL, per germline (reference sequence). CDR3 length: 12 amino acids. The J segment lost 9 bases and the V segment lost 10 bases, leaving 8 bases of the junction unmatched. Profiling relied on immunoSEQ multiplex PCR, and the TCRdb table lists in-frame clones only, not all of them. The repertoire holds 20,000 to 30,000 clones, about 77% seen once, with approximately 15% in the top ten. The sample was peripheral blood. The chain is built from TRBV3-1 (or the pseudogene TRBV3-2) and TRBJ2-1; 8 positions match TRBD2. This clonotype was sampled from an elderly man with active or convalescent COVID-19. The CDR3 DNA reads TGTGCCATGTTCGGGGGGGCGGGTGAGCAGTTCTTC. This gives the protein CAMFGGAGEQFF.